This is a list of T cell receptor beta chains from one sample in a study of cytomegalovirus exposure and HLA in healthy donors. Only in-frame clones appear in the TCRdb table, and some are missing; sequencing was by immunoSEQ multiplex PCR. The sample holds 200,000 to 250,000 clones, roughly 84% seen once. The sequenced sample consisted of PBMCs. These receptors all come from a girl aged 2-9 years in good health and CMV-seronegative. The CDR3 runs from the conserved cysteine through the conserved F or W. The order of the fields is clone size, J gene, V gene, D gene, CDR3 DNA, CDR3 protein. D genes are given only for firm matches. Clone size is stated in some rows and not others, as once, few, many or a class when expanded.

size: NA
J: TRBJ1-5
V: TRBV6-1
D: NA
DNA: TGTGCCAGCAGTGAAGGGGAGCACCAGCCCCAGCATTTT
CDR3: CASSEGEHQPQHF

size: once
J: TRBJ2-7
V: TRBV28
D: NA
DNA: TGTGCCAGCAGTCCGGGCTACGAGCAGTACTTC
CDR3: CASSPGYEQYF

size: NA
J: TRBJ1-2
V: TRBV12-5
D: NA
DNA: TGTGCTAGTGGTTTTGAGGGCTTCTATGGCTACACCTTC
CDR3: CASGFEGFYGYTF

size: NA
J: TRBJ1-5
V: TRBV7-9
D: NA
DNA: TGTGCCAGCAGAATGGGACACAATCAGCCCCAGCATTTT
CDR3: CASRMGHNQPQHF

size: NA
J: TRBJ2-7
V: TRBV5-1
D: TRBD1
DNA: TGCGCCAGCAGCTTGGTACAGGGGAGTAGGAACGAGCAGTACTTC
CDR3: CASSLVQGSRNEQYF

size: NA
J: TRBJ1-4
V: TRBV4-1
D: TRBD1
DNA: TGCGCCAGCAGCCAGACAGGGTCTGAAAAACTGTTTTTT
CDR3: CASSQTGSEKLFF

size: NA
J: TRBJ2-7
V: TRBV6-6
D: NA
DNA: TGTGCCAGCAGCCACTTCTCGGGCTACGAGCAGTACTTC
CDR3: CASSHFSGYEQYF

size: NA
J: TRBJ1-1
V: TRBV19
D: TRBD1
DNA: TGTGCCAGTAGTCCTGAGACAGGGGGACCCACTGAAGCTTTCTTT
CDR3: CASSPETGGPTEAFF

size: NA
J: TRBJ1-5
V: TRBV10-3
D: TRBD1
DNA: TGTGCCATAGGGACAGGTGGAGGAGGCAATCAGCCCCAGCATTTT
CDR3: CAIGTGGGGNQPQHF

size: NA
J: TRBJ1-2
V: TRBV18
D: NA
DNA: TGTGCCAGCTCACCGCAGATCTTTGCCTATGGCTACACCTTC
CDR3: CASSPQIFAYGYTF